These T cell receptor beta chains were read from a single sample in a study of CD8 T cells in Susac syndrome. Each CDR3 protein gets one entry after TCRdb re-called the immunoSEQ multiplex PCR reads with MiXCR. The sample records about 80,000 distinct CDR3 sequences, approximately 96% being singletons. Sequenced sample: CD8+ T cells from PBMCs. These receptors were collected from a human donor with Susac syndrome. Each CDR3 is given with its conserved first and last residue. The D gene is left open where the match is weak. The listing skips clone size in some rows; elsewhere it reads once, few, many or a size class.

j_gene,d_gene,v_gene,abundance,len,CDR3aa,CDR3nt
TRBJ2-3,-,TRBV15,-,15,CATSAAPGVTDTQYF,TGTGCCACCAGCGCGGCACCGGGGGTAACAGATACGCAGTATTTT
TRBJ2-5,TRBD2,TRBV2,-,14,CASDSGTSGGTQYF,TGTGCCAGCGACTCCGGGACTAGCGGCGGGACCCAGTACTTC
TRBJ2-1,TRBD2,TRBV28,-,14,CASSPTSGIDEQFF,TGTGCCAGCAGTCCGACTAGCGGGATCGATGAGCAGTTCTTC
TRBJ1-4,-,TRBV5-8,-,15,CASSWTGLRGEKLFF,TGTGCCAGCAGCTGGACCGGCCTCCGAGGGGAAAAACTGTTTTTT
TRBJ2-5,TRBD1,TRBV14,-,14,CASSNRQAGGTQYF,TGTGCCAGCAGCAATCGACAGGCAGGGGGGACCCAGTACTTC
TRBJ1-1,TRBD1,TRBV29-1,-,16,CSVDGLDSKGATEAFF,TGCAGCGTTGACGGGTTGGACAGTAAGGGGGCCACTGAAGCTTTCTTT
TRBJ1-2,-,TRBV27,-,16,CASSTLPQGSWYGYTF,TGTGCCAGCAGTACCTTGCCCCAGGGGTCTTGGTATGGCTACACCTTC
TRBJ2-7,TRBD2,TRBV20-1,-,14,CSARDRDYTYEQYF,TGCAGTGCTAGAGACCGGGACTATACCTACGAGCAGTACTTC
TRBJ1-2,TRBD1,TRBV25-1,-,11,CASKRQGNYTF,TGTGCCAGCAAACGACAGGGGAACTACACCTTC
TRBJ2-3,-,TRBV6-1,once,16,CASSVGVTLLTDTQYF,TGTGCCAGCAGTGTAGGGGTTACCTTGCTCACAGATACGCAGTATTTT
TRBJ2-7,-,TRBV6-5,-,11,CASSLRGEQYF,TGTGCCAGCAGCCTCAGGGGCGAGCAGTACTTC
TRBJ2-3,-,TRBV15,-,13,CATSRVFTDTQYF,TGTGCCACCAGCAGAGTTTTCACAGATACGCAGTATTTT
TRBJ2-7,-,TRBV10-3,-,13,CAISQGGPVEQYF,TGTGCCATCAGCCAGGGGGGCCCAGTCGAGCAGTACTTC
TRBJ2-7,TRBD1,TRBV29-1,-,16,CSVQGGHQGASYEQYF,TGCAGCGTTCAAGGGGGGCATCAGGGGGCATCCTACGAGCAGTACTTC
TRBJ2-7,TRBD2,TRBV29-1,once,17,CSVISGGRETPSYEQYF,TGCAGCGTTATCTCGGGGGGGCGGGAGACACCTTCCTACGAGCAGTACTTC
TRBJ1-5,TRBD1,TRBV20-1,once,17,CRQLEGDRENSNQPQHF,TGCAGACAATTAGAAGGGGACAGGGAAAATAGCAATCAGCCCCAGCATTTT
TRBJ1-1,TRBD1,TRBV27,-,13,CASSLTRGREAFF,TGTGCCAGCAGTCTAACCAGGGGGCGGGAAGCTTTCTTT
TRBJ1-1,TRBD1,TRBV12-3/TRBV12-4,-,17,CASSLPGATGQNTEAFF,TGTGCCAGCAGTCTACCTGGGGCGACAGGGCAAAACACTGAAGCTTTCTTT
TRBJ1-2,-,TRBV7-2,-,15,CASSPLGVSLYGYTF,TGTGCCAGCAGCCCCCTTGGTGTCAGTTTATATGGCTACACCTTC
TRBJ2-1,-,TRBV9,-,14,CASNDGTGYNEQFF,TGTGCCAGCAACGACGGGACCGGCTACAATGAGCAGTTCTTC
TRBJ2-1,-,TRBV30,-,14,CAWQETTPYNEQFF,TGTGCCTGGCAGGAGACTACGCCTTACAATGAGCAGTTCTTC
TRBJ1-2,-,TRBV20-1,-,9,CSAADGYTF,TGCAGTGCTGCGGATGGCTACACCTTC
TRBJ2-3,TRBD2,TRBV4-3,-,19,CASSQGTSGIGERTDTQYF,TGCGCCAGCAGCCAAGGGACTAGCGGGATAGGAGAACGCACAGATACGCAGTATTTT